This TCR beta chain was sequenced for a study of Graves' ophthalmopathy and Graves' hyperthyroidism. Study-level background: Prior to any treatment, peripheral blood was collected at the time of initial diagnosis.

Germline V gene sequence: CDR1 LNHDA, CDR2 SQIVND (reference sequence). Trimming at V came to 5 bases and at J to 0 bases, leaving 9 bases not matched to a gene. The CDR3 loop spans 16 amino acids. This clonotype was recorded a few times. Its antigen remains unknown. Researchers took RNA transcripts and amplified TCR beta CDR3 regions from them. An opening RT-PCR round employed HTBI primers and preceded a second-round multiplex PCR. TCRdb processed the multiplex PCR reads anew with MiXCR; each CDR3 protein has one entry. The sample gives approximately 700,000 distinct CDR3 sequences, 35% to 50% of which show up once; less than 55% is in the top ten. Study-level findings and limits: Sensitivity of roughly 88% and specificity of roughly 80% were achieved when a 13-signature model separated ophthalmopathy from stable hyperthyroidism. Clonotypes were expanded in thyroid at above 0.001 frequency, and most also appeared in blood.

The source of this sequence is an adult man with Graves' ophthalmopathy. The J gene is TRBJ1-1, the V gene TRBV19; 7 bases match TRBD1. Sequenced input: peripheral blood. The CDR3 region is CASSPRDRVLNTEAFF. In nucleotides, the CDR3 is TGTGCCAGTAGTCCAAGGGACAGAGTCCTGAACACTGAAGCTTTCTTT.